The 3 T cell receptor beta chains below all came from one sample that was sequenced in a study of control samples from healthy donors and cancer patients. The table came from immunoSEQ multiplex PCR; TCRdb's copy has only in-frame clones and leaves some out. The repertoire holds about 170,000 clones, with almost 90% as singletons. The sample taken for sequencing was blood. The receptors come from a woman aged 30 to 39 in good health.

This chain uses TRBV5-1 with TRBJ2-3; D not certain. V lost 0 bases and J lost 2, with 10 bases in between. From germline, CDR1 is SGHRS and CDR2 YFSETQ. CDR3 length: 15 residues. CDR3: CASSLGRSDTDTQYF. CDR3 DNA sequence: TGCGCCAGCAGCTTGGGCAGGAGCGACACAGATACGCAGTATTTT.

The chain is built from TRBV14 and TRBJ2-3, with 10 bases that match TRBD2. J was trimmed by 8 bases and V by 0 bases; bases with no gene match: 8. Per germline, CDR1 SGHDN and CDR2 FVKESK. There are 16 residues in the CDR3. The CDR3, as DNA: TGTGCCAGCAGCCAAGATCTAGCGGGGGAACCTGCTACGCAGTATTTT. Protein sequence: CASSQDLAGEPATQYF. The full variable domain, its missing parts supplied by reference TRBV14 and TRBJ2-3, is EAGVTQFPSHSVIEKGQTVTLRCDPISGHDNLYWYRRVMGKEIKFLLHFVKESKQDESGMPNNRFLAERTGGTYSTLKVQPAELEDSGVYFCASSQDLAGEPATQYFGPGTRLTVL.

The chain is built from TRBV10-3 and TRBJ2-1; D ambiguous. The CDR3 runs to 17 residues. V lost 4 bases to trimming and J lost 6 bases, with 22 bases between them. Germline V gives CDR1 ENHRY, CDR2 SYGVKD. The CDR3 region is CAISAPFGKASPNEQFF. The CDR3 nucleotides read TGTGCCATCAGTGCGCCTTTTGGCAAGGCAAGTCCCAATGAGCAGTTCTTC.